This T cell receptor (beta chain) was profiled in a study of T-cell reconstitution after alpha-beta-depleted transplantation in children (TCRdb year 2016). For context, the study as a whole: The study quantitatively tracked T-cell immune reconstitution after TCRalphabeta/CD19-depleted allogeneic hematopoietic cell transplantation in children using TCR repertoire profiling.

The cysteine opens and the phenylalanine closes a CDR3 of 17 amino acids. Only the CDR3 region is kept as DNA, spanning 51 bases read in frame from base 1. Here V drops 2 bases and J drops 5 bases, and the junction holds 8 bases not matched to any gene. Concerning this clonotype: The specificity of this receptor is unknown. Base quality data are lacking; no much larger clone is found one base away.

The library was made by PCR. Instrument used: Illumina HiSeq 2500. TCR libraries were prepared with molecular barcoding, using unique molecular identifiers to normalize TCRbeta repertoire quantification. TCRdb took the public reads, trimmed them with fastp at Q25, ran MiXCR for clone calling and kept in-frame beta chains. Rows are unified per CDR3 protein, each entry keeping the most common DNA and genes. The sample records hundreds of thousands of distinct CDR3 sequences, 16% of which are singletons. The ten largest clones represent 1.1% of the sample. The sequence was obtained from a human donor who donated a stem cell graft to a child with acute myeloid leukemia. The chain is assembled from TRBV12-3 or TRBV12-4 and TRBJ2-1; TRBD2 fits 11 bases in the junction. The sample here was PBMCs from the stem cell graft donor, taken from the stem cell graft. The encoded CDR3 is CASSLTLAGGRNNEQFF. In nucleotide form, the sequence is TGTGCCAGCAGTTTAACCCTAGCGGGGGGAAGGAACAATGAGCAGTTCTTC.